The 28 T cell receptor beta chains below come from one sample, sequenced in a study of a mutant IDH1 vaccine in newly diagnosed glioma (dated by TCRdb to the early 2020s). The time point label here, explained by the study, means: baseline, week 1 (first vaccination visit). What the treatment or condition label conveys for this sample: pre-vaccination baseline after standard-of-care therapy. The receptor library was made with the immunoSEQ multiplex PCR assay. TCRdb holds this immuneACCESS table with in-frame rearrangements only. Some clones are missing; in checked studies, unresolved V genes explain under half, and the rest has no known cause. For this sample there are about 21,000 clones; 70% to 90% appear just once. The ten top clones hold approximately 5% of the sample. The specimen comprised PBMCs, sampled from a glioma patient treated with radiotherapy, temozolomide or both. These receptors all stem from a man between 40 and 49 years old with glioma.

The chain is built from TRBV27 and TRBJ1-5, with 8 bases identical to TRBD1. Germline-derived CDR1 and CDR2 are MNHEY and SMNVEV (reference sequence). This CDR3 has 14 residues. V trimming: 5 bases; J trimming: 4 bases; junction bases outside the gene matches: 4. The CDR3 DNA sequence: TGTGCCAGCAGTCACAGGGGGGCAAATCAGCCCCAGCATTTT. It codes for CASSHRGANQPQHF.

The gene calls are TRBV4-2 and TRBJ2-3, with 10 bases that match TRBD2. The CDR3 is 16 residues long. V shed 1 base, J shed 4 bases, and the junction held 5 bases outside the gene matches. The germline V gene has CDR1 LGHNA and CDR2 YNFKEQ. The CDR3 here is CASSQAGTSEPDTQYF. Written as DNA, the CDR3 is TGTGCCAGCAGCCAAGCCGGGACTAGCGAGCCAGATACGCAGTATTTT.

The chain combines TRBV6-5 with TRBJ1-2; 8 positions match TRBD1. The CDR3 sequence is 13 residues long. The V gene's germline CDR1 is MNHEY and CDR2 SVGAGI. V was pared by 4 bases and J by 8 bases, with 6 bases of the junction left unmatched. This CDR3 is CASSSGGGRGYTF. The CDR3 bases are TGTGCCAGCAGTTCAGGGGGCGGGAGGGGCTACACCTTC.

The V and J genes are TRBV5-1 and TRBJ1-2; 7 bases are shared with TRBD1. The germline gives CDR1 SGHRS, CDR2 YFSETQ. The CDR3 spans 12 residues. Trimming took 4 bases from V and 8 from J; bases not matched to a gene: 5. The CDR3 DNA reads as TGCGCCAGCAGCCCCCAGGGGGAAGGCTACACCTTC. It codes for CASSPQGEGYTF.

V usage is TRBV27 and J usage is TRBJ2-3, with D possibly matching TRBD1 (5 bases). V lost 3 bases and J 5 bases, leaving 9 bases between the germline ends. The germline gives CDR1 MNHEY, CDR2 SMNVEV (reference sequence). The CDR3 extends over 13 amino acids. The CDR3 spells CASSFQGLDTQYF. DNA for the CDR3: TGTGCCAGCAGTTTTCAGGGATTAGATACGCAGTATTTT.

This rearrangement joins TRBV28 to TRBJ1-2, with D perhaps TRBD1 (5 bases). This CDR3 comprises 14 residues. Trimming stripped 5 bases from V and 2 bases from J, with 12 bases between. Germline V lookup: CDR1 MDHEN, CDR2 SYDVKM. The CDR3 reads CASSPGPTNYGYTF. CDR3 sequence (DNA): TGTGCCAGCAGTCCGGGACCGACAAACTATGGCTACACCTTC.

The rearrangement uses TRBV5-4 and TRBJ2-1; no clear D gene. Germline CDR1 reads SGHNT; CDR2 reads YYREEE (reference sequence). The CDR3 length is 15 residues. The V end was cut by 1 base, the J end by 0 bases, with 8 bases between. CDR3 amino acids: CASSLRPSSYNEQFF. CDR3 coding DNA: TGTGCCAGCAGCTTGAGGCCCAGCTCCTACAATGAGCAGTTCTTC.

The chain couples TRBV29-1 to TRBJ1-1, with 9 bases identical to TRBD1. J lost 3 bases, V lost 6 bases, and 11 bases had no gene match. Germline-derived CDR1 and CDR2 are SQVTM and ANQGSEA. The CDR3 covers 15 residues. CDR3 nucleotide sequence: TGCAGCGTGGCGACAGGGGGGGTTAAGGACACTGAAGCTTTCTTT. Protein: CSVATGGVKDTEAFF.

The chain recombines TRBV9 with TRBJ2-1; 9 positions agree with TRBD2. CDR3 length equals 16 residues. Germline CDR1 reads SGDLS; CDR2 reads YYNGEE. The junction had 8 bases not matched to a gene; V was cut back by 0 bases and J by 7 bases. The CDR3 spells CASSVAPSGIRNEQFF. CDR3 in DNA: TGTGCCAGCAGCGTAGCGCCTAGCGGGATACGGAATGAGCAGTTCTTC.

This chain connects TRBV30 to TRBJ2-1, with D possibly matching TRBD2 (6 bases). CDR1 and CDR2 from the germline V gene are GTSNPN and SVGIG (reference sequence). V gave up 6 bases and J gave up 10 bases, with 22 bases separating them. CDR3 size: 14 residues. In DNA, the CDR3 is TGTGCCTGCAAGGAGGGCAGGAACGCGGGAGAGCAGTTCTTC. It yields the protein CACKEGRNAGEQFF.

Only one count was recorded for this clone. V usage is TRBV6-5 and J usage is TRBJ1-2, with TRBD1 matching 9 bases. This CDR3 region has 14 residues. Unmatched junction bases numbered 6, after V lost 8 bases and J lost 2 bases. Germline-derived CDR1 and CDR2 are MNHEY and SVGAGI. The CDR3 spells CASGGTGPNYGYTF. The CDR3 nucleotides read TGTGCCAGCGGAGGGACAGGGCCAAACTATGGCTACACCTTC.

V usage is TRBV5-8 and J usage is TRBJ2-2; D is undetermined. Trimming removed 4 bases from V and 1 base from J, with 5 bases in between. Germline V gene lookup returns CDR1 SGHTS and CDR2 YDEGEE. This CDR3 spans 13 amino acids. The CDR3 here is CASSPRNTGELFF. In DNA, the CDR3 is TGTGCCAGCAGCCCTCGGAACACCGGGGAGCTGTTTTTT.

The count of this clone is one. The genes are TRBV19 and TRBJ1-5, with 7 bases lining up with TRBD1. Per the germline V gene, CDR1 is LNHDA and CDR2 is SQIVND (reference sequence). The CDR3 length is 15 residues. V lost 6 bases and J lost 3; bases outside the gene matches: 8. This CDR3 reads CASSTGTDHNQPQHF. The CDR3 nucleotides are TGTGCCAGTAGCACCGGGACAGACCACAATCAGCCCCAGCATTTT. The full variable domain, its missing parts supplied by reference TRBV19 and TRBJ1-5, is DGGITQSPKYLFRKEGQNVTLSCEQNLNHDAMYWYRQDPGQGLRLIYYSQIVNDFQKGDIAEGYSVSREKKESFPLTVTSAQKNPTAFYLCASSTGTDHNQPQHFGDGTRLSIL.

The V and J genes are TRBV7-9 and TRBJ2-3; D is possibly TRBD1 (6 bases). Per the germline V gene, CDR1 is SEHNR and CDR2 is FQNEAQ (reference sequence). This CDR3 is built from 15 residues. The germline V and J ends were trimmed by 0 bases and 2 bases, with 9 bases remaining between them. The CDR3 spells CASSLAYRDTDTQYF. The CDR3, as DNA: TGTGCCAGCAGCTTAGCGTACAGGGACACAGATACGCAGTATTTT.

The rearrangement links TRBV19 to TRBJ1-1, with D maybe TRBD1 (5 bases). Germline loops: CDR1 LNHDA, CDR2 SQIVND (reference sequence). Between the trimmed V and J ends, which lost 4 bases and 3 bases, there was a span of 9 bases. The CDR3 consists of 13 residues. The CDR3 loop is CASSRQKDTEAFF. Written as DNA, the CDR3 is TGTGCCAGTAGTAGACAGAAAGACACTGAAGCTTTCTTT.

V gene TRBV29-1 combines with J gene TRBJ1-3; maybe TRBD1 (5 bases). With 0 bases removed from V and 8 bases from J, the gap between germline ends came to 11 bases. This CDR3 comprises 13 residues. Germline V lookup: CDR1 SQVTM, CDR2 ANQGSEA. The DNA of the CDR3 is TGCAGCGTTGAAGACCAGGGCTCTGACACCATATATTTT. As protein: CSVEDQGSDTIYF.

V and J are TRBV6-6 and TRBJ1-3, with unresolved D. V was cut by 6 bases and J by 2 bases, with 5 bases left in between. Germline CDR1 and CDR2: MNHNY and SVGAGI (reference sequence). The CDR3 is 12 residues long. The CDR3 coding sequence is TGTGCCAGCAGGGAGACTGGAAACACCATATATTTT. Its translation is CASRETGNTIYF.

This chain connects TRBV10-3 to TRBJ2-5; TRBD2 matches 16 bases. The CDR3 spans 17 residues. Unmatched junction bases numbered 4, after V lost 6 bases and J lost 0 bases. Germline assignment: CDR1 ENHRY and CDR2 SYGVKD. CDR3 coding DNA: TGTGCCATCAGGCCGGGACTAGCGGGGGGGTACCAAGAGACCCAGTACTTC. Translation: CAIRPGLAGGYQETQYF.

The chain has TRBV19 and TRBJ2-5; D unresolved. The V end lost 10 bases, the J end lost 2 bases, and 20 bases lay between the germline ends. CDR1 and CDR2 (germline): LNHDA, SQIVND (reference sequence). This CDR3 has 15 residues. As DNA, the CDR3 is TGTGCCACGAGACTTGGGGTATCTCAGCAAGAGACCCAGTACTTC. As protein: CATRLGVSQQETQYF.

J is TRBJ1-1 and V is TRBV28; 8 bases match TRBD1. The CDR3 totals 17 residues. V shed 2 bases and J 3 bases; nucleotides not matched to a gene: 11. The germline V gene encodes CDR1 MDHEN and CDR2 SYDVKM. The CDR3 reads CASSLAVWTGRYTEAFF. In DNA form, the CDR3 reads TGTGCCAGCAGTTTAGCCGTCTGGACAGGGCGTTACACTGAAGCTTTCTTT.

The genes are TRBV4-3 and TRBJ2-7; no clear D gene. The CDR3 has 12 residues. V gave up 0 bases and J gave up 4 bases, with 4 bases separating them. Germline assignment: CDR1 LGHNA and CDR2 YSLEER. CDR3 nucleotide sequence: TGCGCCAGCAGCCAAGAAGAGTACGAGCAGTACTTC. Translating gives CASSQEEYEQYF.

The rearrangement links TRBV7-6 to TRBJ2-5; tentative D call: TRBD1 (6 bases). Germline lookup yields CDR1 SGHVS and CDR2 FNYEAQ. Trimming cost V 0 bases and J 5 bases, with 13 bases left between them. This CDR3 contains 15 residues. The chain's CDR3 is CASSLAPGAPETQYF. CDR3 sequence (DNA): TGTGCCAGCAGCTTAGCACCAGGGGCTCCGGAGACCCAGTACTTC.

V is TRBV29-1 and J is TRBJ2-5; D gene ambiguous. The V gene lost 8 bases and the J gene lost 1 base, with 8 bases spanning the gap. The length of the CDR3 is 11 residues. Germline V gives CDR1 SQVTM, CDR2 ANQGSEA. CDR3: CSSYTQETQYF. The CDR3 bases are TGCAGCTCTTATACCCAAGAGACCCAGTACTTC.

This chain joins TRBV30 and TRBJ1-6; no firm D call. The CDR3 consists of 16 residues. Germline lookup yields CDR1 GTSNPN and CDR2 SVGIG (reference sequence). The V end lost 2 bases, the J end lost 6 bases, and 17 bases lay between the germline ends. Here the CDR3 reads CAWSSPNPGGNSPLHF. Written as DNA, the CDR3 is TGTGCCTGGAGTTCCCCGAACCCGGGCGGTAATTCACCCCTCCACTTT.

This sequence joins TRBV30 and TRBJ1-5; the match to TRBD1 covers 9 bases. In germline, CDR1 is GTSNPN, CDR2 SVGIG (reference sequence). V lost 7 bases, J lost 5 bases, and 6 bases stayed unmatched. This CDR3 comprises 13 residues. CDR3 in amino acids: CASGQGFDQPQHF. In DNA form, the CDR3 reads TGTGCCTCGGGACAGGGTTTTGATCAGCCCCAGCATTTT.

CDR3 sequence reads: CSVSSGTGREQYF. In DNA form, the CDR3 reads TGCAGCGTTTCGTCCGGGACAGGGCGCGAGCAGTACTTC. V is TRBV29-1 and J is TRBJ2-7; 9 positions agree with TRBD1. CDR1 SQVTM and CDR2 ANQGSEA come from the germline V gene. The CDR3 runs 13 residues. The J segment lost 6 bases and the V segment lost 5 bases, leaving 8 bases of the junction unmatched.

This rearrangement joins TRBV6-1 to TRBJ2-1; 7 positions match TRBD1. Germline-derived CDR1 and CDR2 are MNHNS and SASEGT. The CDR3 is 16 amino acids. The junction had 7 bases not matched to a gene; V was cut back by 2 bases and J by 3 bases. The DNA of the CDR3 is TGTGCCAGCAGTGAATTCGGGACAGCCGGCTACAATGAGCAGTTCTTC. Protein sequence: CASSEFGTAGYNEQFF.

J is TRBJ2-7 and V is TRBV30, with D possibly being TRBD2 (5 bases). The CDR3 has 14 residues. Trimming removed 5 bases from V and 1 base from J, with 15 bases in between. Germline CDR1 reads GTSNPN; CDR2 reads SVGIG (reference sequence). CDR3 nucleotides: TGTGCCTGGGGAGGCGGAGAGGGATCCTACGAGCAGTACGTC. This gives the protein CAWGGGEGSYEQYV.